This TCR beta chain was identified during a study of blood T cell repertoires in COVID-19. About the study: The analysed material was cDNA or gDNA that came from T cells, B-cell-depleted T cells, or PBMCs.

CDR1 and CDR2 (germline): SGDLS, YYNGEE. This CDR3 is 15 amino acids long. The V end was cut by 4 bases, the J end by 6 bases, with 19 bases between. Source study methods: By means of reference gene primer amplification, nucleated cell counts were estimated. Profiling relied on immunoSEQ multiplex PCR, and the TCRdb table lists in-frame clones only, not all of them. For V, J and clone size, that table is used; D and trimming come from the DNA. The table records some 200,000 clones, around 91% of them present only once. This receptor was identified in a woman aged 40 to 55 with acute or convalescent COVID-19. The source material was peripheral blood. This chain joins TRBV9 and TRBJ1-2, with D possibly being TRBD1 (5 bases). The DNA for the CDR3 is TGTGCCAGCAGCCCCAAGGGAGGCAGGGTCCATGGCTACACCTTC. Its translation is CASSPKGGRVHGYTF.